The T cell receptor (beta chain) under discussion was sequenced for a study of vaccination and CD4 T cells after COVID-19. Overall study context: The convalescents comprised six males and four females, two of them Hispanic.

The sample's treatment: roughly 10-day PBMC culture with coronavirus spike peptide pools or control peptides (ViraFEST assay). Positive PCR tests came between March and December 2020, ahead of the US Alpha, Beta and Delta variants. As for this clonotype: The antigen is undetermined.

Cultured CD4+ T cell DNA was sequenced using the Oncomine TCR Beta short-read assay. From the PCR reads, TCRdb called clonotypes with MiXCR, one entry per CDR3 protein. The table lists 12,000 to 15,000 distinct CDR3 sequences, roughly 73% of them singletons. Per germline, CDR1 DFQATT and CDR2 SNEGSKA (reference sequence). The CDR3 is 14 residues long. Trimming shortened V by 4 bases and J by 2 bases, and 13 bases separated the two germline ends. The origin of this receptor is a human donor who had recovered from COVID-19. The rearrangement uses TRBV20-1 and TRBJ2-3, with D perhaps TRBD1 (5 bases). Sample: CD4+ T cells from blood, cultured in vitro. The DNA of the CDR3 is TGCAGTGCTACAGGGTTTTCCCCCACAGATACGCAGTATTTT. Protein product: CSATGFSPTDTQYF.